This passage covers 29 T cell receptor beta chains from one sample sequenced in a study of glioma-infiltrating T cells after dendritic cell vaccination. TCRdb keeps only in-frame clones here, not all; method: immunoSEQ multiplex PCR. The profile covers fewer than 85,000 clones, with 70% to 90% appearing a single time and more than 3% taken by the ten largest. Sequenced here: blood, sampled before dendritic cell vaccination. Receptor source: a human donor with glioblastoma.

The genes are TRBV6-1 and TRBJ1-2, with D perhaps matching TRBD1 (6 bases). The V end was cut by 5 bases, the J end by 7 bases, with 17 bases between. This CDR3 region has 14 residues. The germline V gene has CDR1 MNHNS and CDR2 SASEGT. Here the CDR3 reads CASSSPGTFFGYTF. The DNA for the CDR3 is TGTGCCAGCAGTTCTCCCGGGACATTTTTTGGCTACACCTTC.

V and J are TRBV10-1 and TRBJ2-5, with TRBD2 matching 11 bases. The DNA end favors TRBJ2-7, so the J call may be wrong. The germline CDR1 and CDR2 sequences are WNHNN and SYGVQD (reference sequence). The length of the CDR3 is 15 residues. This CDR3 is CASSEIAGGPYEQYF. The CDR3 DNA reads TGCGCCAGCAGTGAAATAGCGGGAGGGCCGTACGAGCAGTACTTC.

The chain has TRBV29-1 and TRBJ2-7, with TRBD1 matching 9 bases. V dropped 4 bases and J dropped 2; count of bases not matched to a gene: 6. CDR3 size: 14 residues. The V gene's germline CDR1 is SQVTM and CDR2 ANQGSEA. The CDR3 bases are TGCAGCGTTGGGAGACAGGGGGGACCCTACGAGCAGTACTTC. Amino acid sequence: CSVGRQGGPYEQYF.

The V call is TRBV6-1, the J call TRBJ1-5; no clear D. The V and J ends lost 0 bases and 6 bases respectively, with 3 bases between them. CDR1 is MNHNS, CDR2 SASEGT, per germline. The CDR3 contains 12 residues. DNA of the CDR3: TGTGCCAGCAGTGAAGCGCGTCAGCCCCAGCATTTT. This translates into CASSEARQPQHF.

This chain links TRBV29-1 with TRBJ2-7; D not resolved. From germline, CDR1 is SQVTM and CDR2 ANQGSEA. This CDR3 is 12 amino acids long. V was clipped by 4 bases and J by 4 bases, with 11 bases between them. CDR3 DNA: TGCAGCGTTGTGAGTAGTAAGTACGAGCAGTACTTC. It encodes CSVVSSKYEQYF.

V is TRBV9 and J is TRBJ2-3; a possible D gene is TRBD1 (5 bases). CDR1 SGDLS and CDR2 YYNGEE come from the germline V gene. V lost 3 bases and J 2 bases, leaving 13 bases between the germline ends. CDR3 length: 15 residues. CDR3 nucleotide sequence: TGTGCCAGCAGCGCCTCACAGGCCTCCACAGATACGCAGTATTTT. Protein sequence: CASSASQASTDTQYF. Full variable domain (missing parts from reference TRBV9 and TRBJ2-3): DSGVTQTPKHLITATGQRVTLRCSPRSGDLSVYWYQQSLDQGLQFLIQYYNGEERAKGNILERFSAQQFPDLHSELNLSSLELGDSALYFCASSASQASTDTQYFGPGTRLTVL.

The chain has TRBV6-1 and TRBJ2-5; 7 bases are a match to TRBD2. The germline CDR1 and CDR2 sequences are MNHNS and SASEGT. The junction had 8 bases not matched to a gene; V was cut back by 8 bases and J by 5 bases. The CDR3 runs 13 residues. CDR3 nucleotide sequence: TGTGCCAGCGTCCGGGGGGAGGCGGAGACCCAGTACTTC. It translates to CASVRGEAETQYF.

V and J are TRBV12-5 and TRBJ2-7; D perhaps matches TRBD1 (6 bases). Trimming cost V 7 bases and J 1 base, with 14 bases left between them. Per the germline V gene, CDR1 is LGHNT and CDR2 is FRNRAP. The CDR3 is made up of 14 amino acids. The CDR3 sequence is CASAHGTPSYEQYF. CDR3 DNA sequence: TGTGCTAGTGCCCACGGGACACCATCCTACGAGCAGTACTTC.

V is TRBV6-5 and J is TRBJ2-1, with D possibly matching TRBD2 (6 bases). The CDR3 loop spans 13 amino acids. Germline CDR1 is MNHEY and CDR2 is SVGAGI. Trimming removed 5 bases at V and 6 bases at J, with 11 bases between. The CDR3 sequence: CASSNRDFNEQFF. The CDR3 nucleotides read TGTGCCAGCAGTAATCGGGACTTCAATGAGCAGTTCTTC.

The V gene is TRBV10-3, the J gene TRBJ2-3; a possible D gene is TRBD2 (6 bases). Germline-derived CDR1 and CDR2 are ENHRY and SYGVKD. There are 13 residues in the CDR3. V lost 8 bases, J lost 3 bases, and 12 bases lay in between. The CDR3 coding sequence is TGTGCCATCGGGCGGGAATCAACAGATACGCAGTATTTT. Translating gives CAIGRESTDTQYF.

V and J are TRBV6-5 and TRBJ1-1, with 9 bases identical to TRBD1. J gave up 3 bases and V 5 bases, and 7 bases lay outside the gene matches. Germline V gene lookup returns CDR1 MNHEY and CDR2 SVGAGI. The CDR3 spans 15 residues. This CDR3 reads CASSLNGQGYTEAFF. The CDR3 coding sequence is TGTGCCAGCAGTCTAAACGGACAGGGGTACACTGAAGCTTTCTTT.

The CDR3 region has the DNA TGTGCCAGCAGCTTACAGGGCTTCGGAAACACCATATATTTT. Protein: CASSLQGFGNTIYF. The V and J genes are TRBV7-2 and TRBJ1-3, with D possibly TRBD1 on 5 matching bases. Germline V gene data show CDR1 as SGHTA and CDR2 as FQGNSA. There are 14 residues in the CDR3. V was shortened by 2 bases and J by 4 bases, with 9 bases between the two germline ends.

The chain recombines TRBV30 with TRBJ1-3, with 8 bases lining up with TRBD1. V was clipped by 0 bases and J by 5 bases; unmatched bases: 9. CDR1 is GTSNPN, CDR2 SVGIG, per germline (reference sequence). This CDR3 is built from 16 residues. CDR3 loop: CAWSVLGQGARNTIYF. The DNA for the CDR3 is TGTGCCTGGAGTGTATTAGGTCAGGGGGCGAGAAACACCATATATTTT.

The V call is TRBV10-3, the J call TRBJ2-7; no clear D gene. V was shortened by 6 bases and J by 0 bases, with 9 bases between the two germline ends. Germline lookup yields CDR1 ENHRY and CDR2 SYGVKD. The CDR3 has 13 residues. The CDR3 sequence: CAIRQTSSYEQYF. Written as DNA, the CDR3 is TGTGCCATCAGGCAGACAAGCTCCTACGAGCAGTACTTC.

The chain recombines TRBV5-1 with TRBJ2-2, with D possibly TRBD1 on 5 matching bases. Germline V gene sequence: CDR1 SGHRS, CDR2 YFSETQ. V lost 0 bases, J lost 2 bases, and 11 bases lay in between. The CDR3 is made up of 16 amino acids. Here the CDR3 reads CASSLAPQGNTGELFF. In DNA form, the CDR3 reads TGCGCCAGCAGCTTGGCCCCCCAGGGAAACACCGGGGAGCTGTTTTTT.

The chain uses TRBV19 and TRBJ1-1, with TRBD1 matching over 8 bases. V lost 2 bases, J lost 10 bases, and 6 bases stayed unmatched. CDR1 and CDR2 (germline): LNHDA, SQIVND (reference sequence). The CDR3 is 13 residues long. The DNA of the CDR3 is TGTGCCAGTAGTATATTGACAGGGGATGGAGCTTTCTTT. Its translation is CASSILTGDGAFF.

The rearrangement joins TRBV10-3 to TRBJ2-3; D call uncertain. Germline lookup yields CDR1 ENHRY and CDR2 SYGVKD. Trimming took 0 bases from V and 0 from J, leaving 4 bases between them. CDR3 length: 14 residues. In nucleotides, the CDR3 is TGTGCCATCAGTGAGTCGTCTAGCACAGATACGCAGTATTTT. Residues: CAISESSSTDTQYF.

The V call is TRBV29-1, the J call TRBJ1-2, with D perhaps TRBD1 (5 bases). Looked up from germline, CDR1 is SQVTM and CDR2 is ANQGSEA. The CDR3 runs 10 residues. V shed 7 bases and J shed 5 bases, with 8 bases lying between them. CDR3 residues: CSGGGYGYTF. The CDR3 DNA sequence: TGCAGCGGCGGGGGATATGGCTACACCTTC.

The chain has TRBV6-1 and TRBJ1-2; D ambiguous. This CDR3 has 14 amino acids. Trimming took 7 bases from V and 3 from J, leaving 15 bases between them. Germline V CDR1 and CDR2: MNHNS, SASEGT. The CDR3 region is CASIEEGSDYGYTF. The CDR3 DNA sequence: TGTGCCAGCATCGAGGAGGGAAGCGACTATGGCTACACCTTC.

V usage is TRBV5-1 and J usage is TRBJ2-7; the match to TRBD1 covers 10 bases. V dropped 2 bases and J dropped 2; count of bases not matched to a gene: 1. The CDR3 totals 14 residues. Germline V gives CDR1 SGHRS, CDR2 YFSETQ. CDR3 nucleotides: TGCGCCAGCAGCTTCGGGACAGGGGCCTACGAGCAGTACTTC. It specifies CASSFGTGAYEQYF.

The gene calls are TRBV5-1 and TRBJ1-2; 10 nucleotides line up with TRBD1. Trimming at V came to 3 bases and at J to 7 bases, leaving 9 bases not matched to a gene. Germline V gene lookup returns CDR1 SGHRS and CDR2 YFSETQ. The CDR3 spans 15 residues. CDR3 bases: TGCGCCAGCAGCTGGGGACAGGGGTCTTTGGCTGGCTACACCTTC. This sequence encodes CASSWGQGSLAGYTF.

This clone was counted a single time. The V gene is TRBV6-5, the J gene TRBJ1-2; D unclear. CDR1 and CDR2 (germline): MNHEY, SVGAGI. V gave up 6 bases and J gave up 5 bases, with 13 bases separating them. The CDR3 is 13 amino acids. In DNA, the CDR3 is TGTGCCAGCAGCCTAGCCGACGGTTATGGCTACACCTTC. Translated, it gives CASSLADGYGYTF.

This clone was counted only a few times. The chain joins TRBV6-1 to TRBJ2-4, with a weak D call TRBD1 (6 bases). Germline CDR1 MNHNS, CDR2 SASEGT. Trimming cost V 2 bases and J 0 bases, with 11 bases left between them. The CDR3 is 16 residues long. CDR3: CASSESPTGAKNIQYF. The CDR3 DNA is TGTGCCAGCAGTGAATCCCCGACAGGAGCCAAAAACATTCAGTACTTC.

V and J are TRBV11-3 and TRBJ2-5, with 9 bases lining up with TRBD2. J gave up 0 bases and V 0 bases, and 5 bases lay outside the gene matches. CDR1 SGHNT and CDR2 YENEEA come from the germline V gene. The CDR3 has 17 amino acids. As DNA, the CDR3 is TGTGCCAGCAGCTTAGATCGGAGCGGGAGGTACCAAGAGACCCAGTACTTC. Protein product: CASSLDRSGRYQETQYF.

The rearrangement joins TRBV7-2 to TRBJ1-2; possible D gene TRBD1, 5 bases. Germline CDR1 and CDR2: SGHTA and FQGNSA. Trimming stripped 5 bases from V and 2 bases from J, with 24 bases between. This CDR3 comprises 18 residues. DNA for the CDR3: TGTGCCAGCAGCGCACCTCCGAGACAGCAATTAATAAACTATGGCTACACCTTC. This encodes CASSAPPRQQLINYGYTF.

J is TRBJ2-7 and V is TRBV2, with unresolved D. Per germline, CDR1 SNHLY and CDR2 FYNNEI. The CDR3 spans 14 residues. Trimming left V 3 bases short and J 4 bases short, with 13 bases between. CDR3 sequence: CASSERRRSYEQYF. The CDR3 DNA sequence: TGTGCCAGCAGTGAGAGGAGAAGAAGTTACGAGCAGTACTTC.

In DNA, the CDR3 is TGTGCCAGCAGGGTGACAGGGAACCAAGAGACCCAGTACTTC. Its protein product is CASRVTGNQETQYF. The chain joins TRBV7-8 to TRBJ2-5; 7 nucleotides agree with TRBD1. V gave up 6 bases and J gave up 0 bases; unmatched junction bases: 4. The CDR3 sequence is 14 residues long. Germline assignment: CDR1 SGHVS and CDR2 FQNEAQ.

V and J are TRBV10-1 and TRBJ1-3, with D unclear. This CDR3 spans 13 amino acids. V was cut by 3 bases and J by 3 bases, with 6 bases left in between. Germline V gene lookup returns CDR1 WNHNN and CDR2 SYGVQD (reference sequence). DNA for the CDR3: TGCGCCAGCAGTGAAACTGATGGAAACACCATATATTTT. This gives the protein CASSETDGNTIYF.

This chain connects TRBV2 to TRBJ2-1, with TRBD2 matching over 7 bases. Germline assignment: CDR1 SNHLY and CDR2 FYNNEI. The CDR3 sequence is 16 residues long. The V segment lost 3 bases and the J segment 0 bases; nucleotides outside the gene matches: 5. CDR3 in DNA: TGTGCCAGCAGTGATGCATGGGGGGGCTCCTACAATGAGCAGTTCTTC. The encoded protein is CASSDAWGGSYNEQFF.